Ten or more counts support the clone carrying this T cell receptor (beta chain). What it binds is unknown. The sample comes from a study of spatial heterogeneity in lung cancer. Study at large: Consistently, beta-chain sequences turned up in larger numbers than alpha-chain sequences did. Study outcomes and limitations: Ubiquitous, expanded tumor-derived TCRs were more frequently observed in blood at resection than at follow-up.

Time point denoted: sample taken at primary tumor resection. Whole RNA was taken from tumor, nontumor lung or frozen PBMC; it was then sequenced unsorted. This CDR3 region has 16 residues. Unmatched junction bases numbered 7, after V lost 4 bases and J lost 8 bases. From germline, CDR1 is MDHEN and CDR2 SYDVKM. TCRdb itself ran the 5' RACE reads through MiXCR, one entry per CDR3 protein. Seen here are 39,000 or so distinct CDR3 sequences, 7.5% observed once, and the top ten hold over 25%. Material: PBMCs, obtained at surgery. The clonotype was recovered from a male donor with early-stage non-small cell lung cancer. The J gene is TRBJ2-1, the V gene TRBV28; the match to TRBD2 covers 14 bases. DNA for the CDR3: TGTGCCAGCAGTTCCGCCGGGACTAGCGGGAGTGATGAGCAGTTCTTC. Translated, it gives CASSSAGTSGSDEQFF.